What follows are 22 T cell receptor beta chains derived from one specimen sequenced in a study of T cell repertoires in cytomegalovirus infection. Via MiXCR, TCRdb re-called the reads, giving one row per CDR3 protein. The repertoire includes 100,000 to 150,000 distinct CDR3 sequences, over 30% of them detected once, and approximately 50% sits in the top ten. Their target antigens are unknown. The sample was CD8+ T cells from cultured PBMCs, taken from culture after CMV antigen stimulation. These receptor sequences come from a human donor in good health (CMV status not recorded). Some clones in this sample may be carry-over from other donors' samples.

The V call is TRBV10-3, the J call TRBJ2-7; 8 nucleotides line up with TRBD2. Germline assignment: CDR1 ENHRY and CDR2 SYGVKD. With V trimmed by 0 bases and J by 3 bases, 4 bases remained unmatched. The CDR3 has 15 residues. The CDR3 reads CAISESYSGNYEQYF. The CDR3 nucleotides are TGTGCCATCAGTGAGTCGTATAGCGGGAACTACGAGCAGTACTTC.

This chain connects TRBV2 to TRBJ2-7; 8 nucleotides align to TRBD2. Germline lookup yields CDR1 SNHLY and CDR2 FYNNEI. This CDR3 has 13 amino acids. The V and J ends lost 8 bases and 7 bases, in that order; junction bases with no gene match: 10. The CDR3 loop reads CASDGGASYEQYF. Here the CDR3 DNA reads TGTGCCAGCGACGGGGGGGCTTCTTATGAGCAGTACTTC.

The chain carries TRBV29-1 and TRBJ1-2; D may be TRBD1 (6 bases). CDR1 and CDR2 from the germline V gene are SQVTM and ANQGSEA. The V gene lost 5 bases and the J gene lost 2 bases, with 12 bases spanning the gap. This CDR3 region has 13 residues. The CDR3 loop reads CSVPGQRNYGYTF. In DNA form, the CDR3 reads TGCAGCGTTCCCGGACAGAGGAACTATGGCTACACCTTC.

The chain is built from TRBV24-1 and TRBJ2-5; the match to TRBD1 covers 7 bases. Trimming took 8 bases from V and 2 from J; bases not matched to a gene: 16. CDR1 and CDR2 from the germline V gene are KGHDR and SFDVKD. This CDR3 is 17 amino acids long. The CDR3: CATIIKQGNPIQETQYF. CDR3 nucleotide sequence: TGTGCCACCATCATAAAACAGGGGAATCCCATACAAGAGACCCAGTACTTC.

This clonotype was seen more than once but under ten times. This rearrangement joins TRBV12-3 or TRBV12-4 to TRBJ1-6; D is uncertain. Trimming removed 1 base at V and 2 bases at J, with 3 bases between. There are 14 residues in the CDR3. DNA for the CDR3: TGTGCCAGCAGTTTAGACACCTATAATTCACCCCTCCACTTT. Translation: CASSLDTYNSPLHF.

Ten or more counts support this clonotype. The chain is built from TRBV27 and TRBJ1-3; no clear D gene. CDR1 and CDR2 from the germline V gene are MNHEY and SMNVEV (reference sequence). This CDR3 region has 13 residues. V dropped 3 bases and J dropped 2 bases, with 5 bases sitting between them. CDR3 in DNA: TGTGCCAGCAGTTTGAATACTGGAAACACCATATATTTT. This gives the protein CASSLNTGNTIYF.

V gene TRBV6-5 combines with J gene TRBJ2-7; a weak D match, TRBD1 (6 bases). Germline-derived CDR1 and CDR2 are MNHEY and SVGAGI. The CDR3 contains 16 residues. The V end lost 0 bases, the J end lost 2 bases, and 14 bases lay between the germline ends. CDR3 coding DNA: TGTGCCAGCAGTTACTCGAGTCTGGGGGCGGCCTACGAGCAGTACTTC. This gives the protein CASSYSSLGAAYEQYF.

This clonotype was detected only a few times. The rearrangement uses TRBV7-2 and TRBJ2-4; 7 positions match TRBD1. The CDR3 totals 20 residues. Germline V gene lookup returns CDR1 SGHTA and CDR2 FQGNSA. The junction had 15 bases not matched to a gene; V was cut back by 1 base and J by 0 bases. CDR3: CASSLVAPDREFLAKNIQYF. The CDR3 DNA reads as TGTGCCAGCAGCTTAGTGGCGCCCGACAGGGAGTTTCTAGCCAAAAACATTCAGTACTTC.

The J gene is TRBJ2-3, the V gene TRBV11-2, with D possibly being TRBD2 (5 bases). Deletions cut 5 bases from V and 5 bases from J, with 17 bases between. Germline V gene lookup returns CDR1 SGHAT and CDR2 FQNNGV. The length of the CDR3 is 15 residues. The CDR3 coding sequence is TGTGCCAGCAGCCCTACTTCTATGGCGGGAGATACGCAGTATTTT. It specifies CASSPTSMAGDTQYF.

This clonotype has just a few counts. The rearrangement joins TRBV27 to TRBJ2-7, with unresolved D. This CDR3 is 14 amino acids long. CDR1 MNHEY and CDR2 SMNVEV come from the germline V gene (reference sequence). The ends were cut back, 5 bases at V and 3 bases at J, with 14 bases in the middle. In nucleotides, the CDR3 is TGTGCCAGCAGTCCGGACCCCATCTACTACGAGCAGTACTTC. Translated, it gives CASSPDPIYYEQYF.

V usage is TRBV6-4 and J usage is TRBJ2-2; unclear D gene. Germline CDR1 reads MRHNA; CDR2 reads SNTAGT. V lost 3 bases and J lost 8, with 7 bases in between. The CDR3 has 12 residues. The CDR3, as DNA: TGTGCCAGCAGTGAACGGAAAGGGGAGCTGTTTTTT. Residues: CASSERKGELFF.

V gene TRBV10-3 combines with J gene TRBJ2-1; TRBD2 aligns across 14 bases. Germline CDR1 reads ENHRY; CDR2 reads SYGVKD. The V gene end was trimmed by 6 bases and the J gene end by 8 bases; junction bases not matched to a gene: 9. CDR3 length equals 16 residues. CDR3 in amino acids: CAIRSTSGGAGDEQFF. The DNA for the CDR3 is TGTGCCATCAGATCGACTAGCGGGGGGGCCGGGGATGAGCAGTTCTTC.

V usage is TRBV12-3 or TRBV12-4 and J usage is TRBJ2-3, with D possibly being TRBD2 (5 bases). V was pared by 3 bases and J by 0 bases, with 16 bases between. This CDR3 comprises 17 residues. CDR3 sequence: CASSFAPERISTDTQYF. The DNA of the CDR3 is TGTGCCAGCAGTTTTGCCCCAGAGCGGATTAGCACAGATACGCAGTATTTT.

This clonotype has a handful of counts. The chain links TRBV6-1 to TRBJ2-7; TRBD1 is a possible D gene (5 bases). CDR3 size: 15 residues. Germline CDR1 MNHNS, CDR2 SASEGT. Trimming removed 2 bases from V and 4 bases from J, with 15 bases in between. This CDR3 reads CASSERGTRLYEQYF. The CDR3 bases are TGTGCCAGCAGTGAAAGGGGAACCCGCCTTTACGAGCAGTACTTC.

This chain connects TRBV27 to TRBJ2-1, with a possible D match to TRBD2 (6 bases). The length of the CDR3 is 15 residues. CDR1 is MNHEY and CDR2 is SMNVEV in the germline V gene (reference sequence). Trimming removed 3 bases from V and 7 bases from J, with 16 bases in between. CDR3 protein: CASSFLGLPANEQFF. The DNA of the CDR3 is TGTGCCAGCAGTTTTCTGGGACTCCCTGCGAATGAGCAGTTCTTC.

This clonotype has a handful of counts. The chain carries TRBV7-2 and TRBJ2-1, with D unresolved. Germline V gene lookup returns CDR1 SGHTA and CDR2 FQGNSA. CDR3 size: 12 residues. Deletions cut 4 bases from V and 9 bases from J, with 10 bases between. In nucleotides, the CDR3 is TGTGCCAGCAGCTGGGCGTCCGGTGAGCAGTTCTTC. Its protein is CASSWASGEQFF. Looking up the rest from reference TRBV7-2 and TRBJ2-1 gives the full variable domain: GAGVSQSPSNKVTEKGKDVELRCDPISGHTALYWYRQSLGQGLEFLIYFQGNSAPDKSGLPSDRFSAERTGGSVSTLTIQRTQQEDSAVYLCASSWASGEQFFGPGTRLTVL.

In its sample, this clonotype was seen many times. For the CDR3, the DNA is TGCGCCAGCAGCCGCCGGGGGGAAAACACCGGGGAGCTGTTTTTT. Its protein product is CASSRRGENTGELFF. The chain employs TRBV4-1 and TRBJ2-2, with 7 bases matching TRBD2. The CDR3 covers 15 residues. Losses at the gene ends were 4 bases for V and 2 bases for J; bases not matched to a gene: 4. Germline V gives CDR1 MGHRA, CDR2 YSYEKL.

The chain combines TRBV10-3 with TRBJ2-1, with a weak D call TRBD1 (5 bases). Germline V gene data show CDR1 as ENHRY and CDR2 as SYGVKD. The V end lost 10 bases, the J end lost 9 bases, and 22 bases lay between the germline ends. The CDR3 is made up of 14 amino acids. The CDR3 DNA reads TGTGCCACCAAGGACCTCGAGGACACCGCTGAGCAGTTCTTC. This sequence encodes CATKDLEDTAEQFF.

The chain carries TRBV12-3 or TRBV12-4 and TRBJ1-1; maybe TRBD1 (5 bases). The V and J ends lost 5 bases and 1 base respectively, with 26 bases between them. The CDR3 covers 19 residues. CDR3 coding DNA: TGTGCCAGCAGTCGAATTGGACACTACAAGGGGACGGCGAACACTGAAGCTTTCTTT. Protein product: CASSRIGHYKGTANTEAFF.

The CDR3 here is CASSPGPTYGYTF. The CDR3 DNA reads TGTGCCAGTAGCCCCGGTCCTACCTATGGCTACACCTTC. This sequence joins TRBV19 and TRBJ1-2; D not resolved. The V end lost 6 bases, the J end lost 4 bases, and 12 bases lay between the germline ends. This CDR3 spans 13 amino acids. The germline CDR1 and CDR2 sequences are LNHDA and SQIVND (reference sequence).

This clonotype was recorded at least ten times. The chain carries TRBV7-8 and TRBJ1-2; 7 positions agree with TRBD1. CDR3 length: 16 residues. With 3 bases clipped from V and 5 bases from J, the junction kept 12 bases outside the gene matches. CDR1 and CDR2 from the germline V gene are SGHVS and FQNEAQ. CDR3 sequence: CASSLGTAQWAYGYTF. The CDR3 region has the DNA TGTGCCAGCAGCTTGGGGACAGCCCAATGGGCTTATGGCTACACCTTC.

This clonotype was counted a few times. The chain is built from TRBV7-9 and TRBJ1-2; D is uncertain. The V end lost 5 bases, the J end lost 6 bases, and 22 bases lay between the germline ends. Germline V gene data show CDR1 as SEHNR and CDR2 as FQNEAQ (reference sequence). The CDR3 runs to 16 residues. The CDR3 bases are TGTGCCAGCAGCGCGGAAGTATTAGCCGCCATTGATGGCTACACCTTC. Translating gives CASSAEVLAAIDGYTF.